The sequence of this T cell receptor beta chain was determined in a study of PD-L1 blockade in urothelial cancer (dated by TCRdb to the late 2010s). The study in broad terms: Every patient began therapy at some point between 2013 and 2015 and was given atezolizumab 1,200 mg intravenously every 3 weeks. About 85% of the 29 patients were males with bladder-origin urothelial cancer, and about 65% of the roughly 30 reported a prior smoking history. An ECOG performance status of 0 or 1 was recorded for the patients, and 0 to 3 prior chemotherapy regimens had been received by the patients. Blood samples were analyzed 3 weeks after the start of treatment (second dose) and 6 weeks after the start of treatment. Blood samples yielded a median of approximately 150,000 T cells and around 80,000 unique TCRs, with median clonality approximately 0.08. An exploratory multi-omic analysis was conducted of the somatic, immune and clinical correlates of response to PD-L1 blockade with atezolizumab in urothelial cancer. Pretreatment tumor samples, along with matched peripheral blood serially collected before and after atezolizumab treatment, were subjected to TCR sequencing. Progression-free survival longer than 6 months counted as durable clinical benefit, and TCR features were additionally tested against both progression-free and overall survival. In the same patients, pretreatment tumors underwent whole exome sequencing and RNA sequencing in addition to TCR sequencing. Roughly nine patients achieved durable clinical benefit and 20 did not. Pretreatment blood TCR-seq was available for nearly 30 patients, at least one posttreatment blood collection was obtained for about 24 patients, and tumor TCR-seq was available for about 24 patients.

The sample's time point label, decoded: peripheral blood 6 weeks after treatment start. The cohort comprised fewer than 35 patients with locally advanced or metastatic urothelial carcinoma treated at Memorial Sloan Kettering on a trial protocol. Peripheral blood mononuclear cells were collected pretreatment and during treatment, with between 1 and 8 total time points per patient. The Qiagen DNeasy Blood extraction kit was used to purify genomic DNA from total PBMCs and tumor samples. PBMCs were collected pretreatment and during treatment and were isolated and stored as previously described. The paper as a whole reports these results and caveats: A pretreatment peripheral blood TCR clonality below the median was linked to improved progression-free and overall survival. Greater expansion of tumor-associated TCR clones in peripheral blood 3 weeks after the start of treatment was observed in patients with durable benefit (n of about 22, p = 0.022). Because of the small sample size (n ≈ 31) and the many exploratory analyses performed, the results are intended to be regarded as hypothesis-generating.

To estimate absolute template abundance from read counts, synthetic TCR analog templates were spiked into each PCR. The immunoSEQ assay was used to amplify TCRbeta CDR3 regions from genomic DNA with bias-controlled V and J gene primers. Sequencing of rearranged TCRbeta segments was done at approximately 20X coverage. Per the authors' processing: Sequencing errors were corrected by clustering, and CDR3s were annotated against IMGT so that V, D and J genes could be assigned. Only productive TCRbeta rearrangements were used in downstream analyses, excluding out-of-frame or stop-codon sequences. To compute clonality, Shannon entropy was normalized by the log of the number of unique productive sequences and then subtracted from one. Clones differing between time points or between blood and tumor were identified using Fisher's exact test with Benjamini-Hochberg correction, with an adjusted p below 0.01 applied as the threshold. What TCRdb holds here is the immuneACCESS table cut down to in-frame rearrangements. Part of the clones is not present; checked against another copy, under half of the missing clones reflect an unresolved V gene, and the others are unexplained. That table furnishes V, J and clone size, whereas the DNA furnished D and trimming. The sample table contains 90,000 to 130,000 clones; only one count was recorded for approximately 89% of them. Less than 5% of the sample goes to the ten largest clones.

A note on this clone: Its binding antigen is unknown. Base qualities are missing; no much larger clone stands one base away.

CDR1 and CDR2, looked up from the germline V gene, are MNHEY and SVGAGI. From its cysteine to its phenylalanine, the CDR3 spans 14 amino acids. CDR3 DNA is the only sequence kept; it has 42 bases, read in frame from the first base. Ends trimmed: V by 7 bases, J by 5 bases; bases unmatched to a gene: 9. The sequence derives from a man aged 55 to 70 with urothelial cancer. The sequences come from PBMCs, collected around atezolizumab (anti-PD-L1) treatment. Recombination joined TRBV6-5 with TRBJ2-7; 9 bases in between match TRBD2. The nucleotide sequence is TGTGCCAGCACCTCGGGACTAGCTAGCCACGAGCAGTACTTC. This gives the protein CASTSGLASHEQYF.